This is a list of T cell receptor beta chains from one sample in a study of shared clonotypes between healthy human individuals. TCRdb's copy holds only in-frame clones and misses some; the assay was immunoSEQ multiplex PCR. Of around 640,000 clones in the sample, roughly 96% were seen once. Specimen: naive CD8+ T cells sorted from blood. These receptors were taken from a woman aged 25 to 39 in good health. The CDR3 runs from the conserved cysteine through the conserved F or W. A D gene is named only where the DNA matches it firmly. The size field is filled for only some rows; it gives once, few, many or a size class.

v_call: TRBV27
j_call: TRBJ2-3
clone_size: .
d_call: TRBD2
cdr3_aa: CASSLTSGTSTDTQYF
cdr3_nt: TGTGCCAGCAGTTTGACTAGCGGAACTAGCACAGATACGCAGTATTTT

v_call: TRBV27
j_call: TRBJ2-7
clone_size: .
d_call: TRBD1
cdr3_aa: CASSKGQGEQYF
cdr3_nt: TGTGCCAGCAGTAAAGGACAGGGCGAGCAGTACTTC

v_call: TRBV30
j_call: TRBJ1-1
clone_size: .
d_call: .
cdr3_aa: CAWRGWDGDTEAFF
cdr3_nt: TGTGCCTGGAGGGGTTGGGACGGTGACACTGAAGCTTTCTTT

v_call: TRBV7-9
j_call: TRBJ1-1
clone_size: .
d_call: .
cdr3_aa: CASSSVGERTEAFF
cdr3_nt: TGTGCCAGCAGCTCCGTGGGAGAGAGGACTGAAGCTTTCTTT

v_call: TRBV27
j_call: TRBJ1-5
clone_size: .
d_call: TRBD1
cdr3_aa: CASGQGALQPQHF
cdr3_nt: TGTGCCAGTGGACAGGGGGCGCTTCAGCCCCAGCATTTT

v_call: TRBV5-1
j_call: TRBJ2-7
clone_size: .
d_call: TRBD1
cdr3_aa: CASSLTGGNEQYF
cdr3_nt: TGCGCCAGCAGCCTTACAGGGGGCAACGAGCAGTACTTC

v_call: TRBV7-8
j_call: TRBJ2-7
clone_size: .
d_call: TRBD2
cdr3_aa: CASSLPGTSGTLAVHEQYF
cdr3_nt: TGTGCCAGCAGCTTGCCCGGGACTAGCGGGACTCTAGCCGTCCACGAGCAGTACTTC

v_call: TRBV1
j_call: TRBJ2-1
clone_size: .
d_call: .
cdr3_aa: CTSSQAPHAVSFF
cdr3_nt: TGCACCAGCAGCCAAGCTCCCCACGCGGTGTCGTTCTTC

v_call: TRBV5-4
j_call: TRBJ2-5
clone_size: .
d_call: .
cdr3_aa: CASSLESWETQYF
cdr3_nt: TGTGCCAGCAGCTTGGAATCGTGGGAGACCCAGTACTTC

v_call: TRBV27
j_call: TRBJ1-4
clone_size: .
d_call: TRBD1
cdr3_aa: CASSLSPTGLNEKLFF
cdr3_nt: TGTGCCAGCAGTTTATCCCCGACAGGGCTTAATGAAAAACTGTTTTTT

v_call: TRBV13
j_call: TRBJ2-7
clone_size: .
d_call: .
cdr3_aa: CASSLVGFHEQYF
cdr3_nt: TGTGCCAGCAGCTTAGTGGGGTTCCACGAGCAGTACTTC

v_call: TRBV4-2
j_call: TRBJ1-1
clone_size: .
d_call: .
cdr3_aa: CASSQVIGDAMNTEAFF
cdr3_nt: TGTGCCAGCAGCCAAGTAATAGGGGATGCAATGAACACTGAAGCTTTCTTT

v_call: TRBV19
j_call: TRBJ1-1
clone_size: .
d_call: .
cdr3_aa: CASSNRTRGIMNTEAFF
cdr3_nt: TGTGCCAGTAGTAATCGGACCCGGGGGATTATGAACACTGAAGCTTTCTTT

v_call: TRBV29-1
j_call: TRBJ2-7
clone_size: once
d_call: .
cdr3_aa: CSVELVSYEQYF
cdr3_nt: TGCAGCGTTGAACTAGTCTCCTACGAGCAGTACTTC

v_call: TRBV28
j_call: TRBJ2-1
clone_size: .
d_call: .
cdr3_aa: CASTLTQGNEQFF
cdr3_nt: TGTGCCAGCACCCTGACCCAGGGGAATGAGCAGTTCTTC

v_call: TRBV19
j_call: TRBJ2-1
clone_size: .
d_call: TRBD2
cdr3_aa: CASSTEREGLDNEQFF
cdr3_nt: TGTGCCAGTAGCACCGAGCGGGAGGGCCTCGACAATGAGCAGTTCTTC

v_call: TRBV27
j_call: TRBJ2-3
clone_size: .
d_call: .
cdr3_aa: CASSLAFSAIYTQYF
cdr3_nt: TGTGCCAGCAGTTTAGCCTTTTCCGCAATCTATACGCAGTATTTT

v_call: TRBV9
j_call: TRBJ1-2
clone_size: .
d_call: .
cdr3_aa: CASRPGSPNYGYTF
cdr3_nt: TGTGCCAGCCGGCCCGGGAGTCCTAACTATGGCTACACCTTC

v_call: TRBV5-8
j_call: TRBJ1-1
clone_size: few
d_call: .
cdr3_aa: CASSGSNTEAFF
cdr3_nt: TGTGCCAGCAGTGGGAGCAACACTGAAGCTTTCTTT

v_call: TRBV25-1
j_call: TRBJ2-1
clone_size: .
d_call: .
cdr3_aa: CASGWERYNEQFF
cdr3_nt: TGTGCCAGCGGATGGGAGAGGTACAATGAGCAGTTCTTC

v_call: TRBV7-3
j_call: TRBJ2-3
clone_size: .
d_call: TRBD2
cdr3_aa: CASSLTGLAGGGDTQYF
cdr3_nt: TGTGCCAGCAGCTTAACAGGACTAGCGGGAGGAGGAGATACGCAGTATTTT

v_call: TRBV5-6
j_call: TRBJ2-3
clone_size: .
d_call: TRBD2
cdr3_aa: CASSHGLDSDTQYF
cdr3_nt: TGTGCCAGCAGCCATGGACTAGACTCCGATACGCAGTATTTT

v_call: TRBV13
j_call: TRBJ2-5
clone_size: .
d_call: .
cdr3_aa: CASSSLRDSFPQETQYF
cdr3_nt: TGTGCCAGCAGCTCGCTCCGGGACTCTTTTCCGCAAGAGACCCAGTACTTC

v_call: TRBV13
j_call: TRBJ1-6
clone_size: once
d_call: .
cdr3_aa: CASSQGSSPLHF
cdr3_nt: TGTGCCAGCAGCCAGGGGAGTTCACCCCTCCACTTT

v_call: TRBV10-3
j_call: TRBJ2-5
clone_size: .
d_call: TRBD2
cdr3_aa: CAISEPPGLAGAGETQYF
cdr3_nt: TGTGCCATCAGTGAACCCCCTGGACTAGCGGGAGCCGGTGAGACCCAGTACTTC

v_call: TRBV7-6
j_call: TRBJ2-7
clone_size: .
d_call: TRBD1
cdr3_aa: CASSWDRGSYEQYF
cdr3_nt: TGTGCCAGCAGCTGGGACAGGGGTTCCTACGAGCAGTACTTC

v_call: TRBV5-1
j_call: TRBJ2-1
clone_size: .
d_call: TRBD2
cdr3_aa: CASSGSSGSYNEQFF
cdr3_nt: TGCGCCAGCAGCGGTTCTAGCGGGAGTTACAATGAGCAGTTCTTC

v_call: TRBV29-1
j_call: TRBJ2-3
clone_size: .
d_call: TRBD2
cdr3_aa: CSAGREPDTQYF
cdr3_nt: TGCAGCGCCGGGAGGGAGCCAGATACGCAGTATTTT

v_call: TRBV6-5
j_call: TRBJ1-3
clone_size: .
d_call: .
cdr3_aa: CASSRRESGNTIYF
cdr3_nt: TGTGCCAGCAGTAGGAGGGAATCTGGAAACACCATATATTTT

v_call: TRBV2
j_call: TRBJ1-1
clone_size: .
d_call: TRBD1
cdr3_aa: CASTVNRDRGSGTEAFF
cdr3_nt: TGTGCCAGCACCGTTAACCGGGACAGGGGCTCCGGAACTGAAGCTTTCTTT

v_call: TRBV27
j_call: TRBJ2-1
clone_size: .
d_call: .
cdr3_aa: CASSLSWGSSWQQFF
cdr3_nt: TGTGCCAGCAGTTTATCGTGGGGCAGCTCTTGGCAGCAGTTCTTC

v_call: TRBV14
j_call: TRBJ1-2
clone_size: once
d_call: .
cdr3_aa: CASSQVIRDGSGYTF
cdr3_nt: TGTGCCAGCAGCCAAGTTATCAGGGACGGGAGCGGCTACACCTTC

v_call: TRBV5-8
j_call: TRBJ1-1
clone_size: .
d_call: TRBD1
cdr3_aa: CASSQGQEAFF
cdr3_nt: TGTGCCAGCAGTCAGGGACAGGAAGCTTTCTTT

v_call: TRBV19
j_call: TRBJ2-1
clone_size: .
d_call: .
cdr3_aa: CASSIGTGSHNEQFF
cdr3_nt: TGTGCCAGTAGTATAGGCACAGGGAGCCACAATGAGCAGTTCTTC

v_call: TRBV19
j_call: TRBJ1-1
clone_size: .
d_call: TRBD1
cdr3_aa: CASRDSLGTEAFF
cdr3_nt: TGTGCCAGCCGGGACAGCTTGGGCACTGAAGCTTTCTTT

v_call: TRBV7-9
j_call: TRBJ2-3
clone_size: .
d_call: .
cdr3_aa: CASSLTRGEGNTDTQYF
cdr3_nt: TGTGCCAGCAGCTTAACCCGGGGCGAGGGGAACACAGATACGCAGTATTTT

v_call: TRBV27
j_call: TRBJ2-2
clone_size: few
d_call: .
cdr3_aa: CASSPWTDGELFF
cdr3_nt: TGTGCCAGCAGTCCGTGGACGGACGGGGAGCTGTTTTTT

v_call: TRBV6-5
j_call: TRBJ1-1
clone_size: .
d_call: .
cdr3_aa: CASSYFRGEDTEAFF
cdr3_nt: TGTGCCAGCAGTTACTTCAGGGGCGAGGATACTGAAGCTTTCTTT

v_call: TRBV6-5
j_call: TRBJ2-5
clone_size: once
d_call: .
cdr3_aa: CASSRPPHSEQYF
cdr3_nt: TGTGCCAGCAGCCGACCGCCCCACTCGGAGCAGTACTTC

v_call: TRBV5-4
j_call: TRBJ2-1
clone_size: .
d_call: .
cdr3_aa: CASSSAPVNEQFF
cdr3_nt: TGTGCCAGCAGCTCAGCCCCGGTCAATGAGCAGTTCTTC

v_call: TRBV18
j_call: TRBJ2-7
clone_size: .
d_call: TRBD1
cdr3_aa: CASRALKGQGSYEQYF
cdr3_nt: TGTGCGTCTCGGGCTCTGAAGGGACAGGGTTCCTACGAGCAGTACTTC

v_call: TRBV10-3
j_call: TRBJ2-1
clone_size: once
d_call: .
cdr3_aa: CAIRTESYNEQFF
cdr3_nt: TGTGCCATCCGGACCGAATCCTACAATGAGCAGTTCTTC